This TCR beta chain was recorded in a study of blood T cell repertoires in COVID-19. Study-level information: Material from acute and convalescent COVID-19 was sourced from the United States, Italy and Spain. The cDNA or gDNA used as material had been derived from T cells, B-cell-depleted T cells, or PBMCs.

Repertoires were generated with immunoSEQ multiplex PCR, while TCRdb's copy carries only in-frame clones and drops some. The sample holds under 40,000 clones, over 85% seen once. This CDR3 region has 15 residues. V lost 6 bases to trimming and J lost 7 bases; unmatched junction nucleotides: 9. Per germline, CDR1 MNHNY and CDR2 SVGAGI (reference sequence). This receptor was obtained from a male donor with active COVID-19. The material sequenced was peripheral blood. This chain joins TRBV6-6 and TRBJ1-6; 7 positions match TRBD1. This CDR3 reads CASRPFAGGNSPLHF. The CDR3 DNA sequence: TGTGCCAGCAGGCCATTTGCAGGGGGGAATTCACCCCTCCACTTT.